This TCR beta chain was found in a study of blood T cell repertoires in COVID-19 (dated by TCRdb to 2018 to 2020). Background on the whole study: Samples covering the acute and convalescent phases of COVID-19 were provided by collaborators in the United States, Italy and Spain. The material from the prospective study consisted of cDNA or gDNA derived from T cells, B-cell-depleted T cells, or PBMCs. Subjects who had been exposed to COVID-19, were actively infected with it, or had recovered from it provided the deeply sampled blood TCRbeta repertoires that made up the dataset. A freely available public database, intended as a resource for researchers studying the immune response to SARS-CoV-2, is where the repertoires were released. The samples were drawn from the first 160 participants of the ongoing ImmuneRACE study and from 1,254 subjects provided by 6 global collaborators. The sample metadata nearly always contained a de-identified subject ID, COVID-19 status, age in years and sex. Where available, HLA class I and class II types were obtained from metadata supplied by the sample provider rather than from assay-based typing. The paper's findings and limits, for the study overall: Clinical and demographic metadata were provided uncurated, with the amount varying by source and participant.

A distance of 9 bases separates the germline ends of V and J, which lose 4 bases and 2 bases respectively. According to the germline V gene (reference sequence), CDR1 reads MNHEY and CDR2 reads SMNVEV. The CDR3 runs 15 residues from the cysteine to the phenylalanine. The entry retains the CDR3 DNA only, 45 bases that are in frame from base 1. TCRbeta CDR3 regions were amplified from genomic DNA by means of the immunoSEQ Assay, a bias-controlled multiplex PCR. Under the source paper's analysis protocol: Nucleated cell counts per sample were estimated from amplification of reference gene primers within the assay. To quantify the absolute abundance of each unique TCRbeta CDR3 rearrangement, sequence reads were collapsed and filtered. Productive Simpson clonality was computed per sample as the square root of Simpson's diversity index over productive rearrangements. Drawn from immuneACCESS, this table holds only the in-frame rearrangements with V and J called that TCRdb kept. Clones are partly lost; checked studies trace under half to an unresolved V gene and leave the rest unexplained. Clonal size and the V and J genes are those of that table, whereas D and trimming came from the DNA. The table for this sample lists some 240,000 clones; roughly four fifths of them were counted only once. The ten largest clones represent roughly 9.6% of the sample.

Collaborating institutions collected whole blood in K2EDTA tubes following their own protocols. Collaborator samples were shipped for TCRbeta analysis as frozen whole blood, isolated PBMCs, or DNA extracted from either sample type. Concerning this clone itself: The target of this receptor is not known. The sample holds no much larger clone one base away, and base qualities are not on file.

The TCR comes from a woman older than 75 with acute or convalescent COVID-19. Recombination connected TRBV27 to TRBJ2-6; perhaps TRBD1 is the D gene, with 6 bases matching. The specimen was peripheral blood. The nucleotides are TGTGCCAGCAGTTCCTACAGGGCTGGGGCCAACGTCCTGACTTTC. This is translated as CASSSYRAGANVLTF.